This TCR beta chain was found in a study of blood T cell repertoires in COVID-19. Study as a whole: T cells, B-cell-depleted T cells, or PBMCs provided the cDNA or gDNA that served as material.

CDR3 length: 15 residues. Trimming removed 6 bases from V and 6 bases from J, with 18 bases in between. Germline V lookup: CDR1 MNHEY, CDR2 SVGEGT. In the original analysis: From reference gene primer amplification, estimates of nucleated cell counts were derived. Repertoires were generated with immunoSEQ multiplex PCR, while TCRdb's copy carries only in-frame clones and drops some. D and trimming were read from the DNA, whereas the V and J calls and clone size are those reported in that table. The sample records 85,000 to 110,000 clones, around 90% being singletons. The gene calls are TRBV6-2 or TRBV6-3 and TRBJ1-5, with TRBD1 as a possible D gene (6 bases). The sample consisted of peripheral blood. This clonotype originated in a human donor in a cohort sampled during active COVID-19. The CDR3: CASSSAGAGSQPQHF. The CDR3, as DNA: TGTGCCAGCAGCTCTGCAGGGGCCGGCAGTCAGCCCCAGCATTTT.